One and the same sample provided the 27 T cell receptor beta chains below, sequenced in a study of shared clonotypes between healthy human individuals. TCRdb's copy holds only in-frame clones and misses some; the assay was immunoSEQ multiplex PCR. The sample has hundreds of thousands of clones, roughly 84% seen once. The sample consisted of memory CD8+ T cells sorted from blood. Subset defined: CD45RO+ cells pooled with CCR7-negative TemRA cells. The receptors come from a man aged 18 to 29 in good health.

The V call is TRBV11-2, the J call TRBJ2-7; D remains unclear. From germline, CDR1 is SGHAT and CDR2 FQNNGV. This CDR3 comprises 13 residues. The ends were cut back, 0 bases at V and 4 bases at J, with 7 bases in the middle. The DNA for the CDR3 is TGTGCCAGCAGCTTAGATCGAACTTACGAGCAGTACTTC. Translating gives CASSLDRTYEQYF.

The chain couples TRBV11-2 to TRBJ1-6, with D possibly being TRBD1 (6 bases). CDR1 is SGHAT and CDR2 is FQNNGV in the germline V gene. Trimming removed 1 base at V and 9 bases at J, with 10 bases between. This CDR3 is 14 amino acids long. CDR3 residues: CASSLAGQSSPLHF. In DNA form, the CDR3 reads TGTGCCAGCAGCTTAGCCGGACAGTCTTCACCCCTCCACTTT.

The chain combines TRBV7-9 with TRBJ2-5, with 9 nucleotides matching TRBD1. This CDR3 is 15 amino acids long. Trimming took 5 bases from V and 5 from J; bases not matched to a gene: 9. The germline gives CDR1 SEHNR, CDR2 FQNEAQ (reference sequence). The CDR3 coding sequence is TGTGCCAGCAGCCACCGGGACAGGGAAGGGGAGACCCAGTACTTC. Translation gives CASSHRDREGETQYF.

The chain joins TRBV6-6 to TRBJ1-4; D perhaps matches TRBD1 (6 bases). The V end lost 5 bases, the J end lost 3 bases, and 13 bases lay between the germline ends. Germline V gives CDR1 MNHNY, CDR2 SVGAGI (reference sequence). This CDR3 is built from 15 residues. The CDR3 loop is CASSDYREANEKLFF. The CDR3, as DNA: TGTGCCAGCAGTGATTACAGGGAGGCTAATGAAAAACTGTTTTTT.

This clone was seen a single time. V is TRBV6-1 and J is TRBJ2-3; D is uncertain. The V gene's germline CDR1 is MNHNS and CDR2 SASEGT. V lost 1 base and J 1 base, leaving 15 bases between the germline ends. This CDR3 has 17 amino acids. CDR3 sequence: CASSEEMGSEGTDTQYF. CDR3 DNA sequence: TGTGCCAGCAGTGAAGAGATGGGGTCAGAGGGCACAGATACGCAGTATTTT.

This clone appeared once. The CDR3 DNA reads as TGTGCCAGCAGCCCTTATAGCGGGGAGCAAAACAATGAGCAGTTCTTC. Its translation: CASSPYSGEQNNEQFF. V usage is TRBV7-8 and J usage is TRBJ2-1; 8 nucleotides match TRBD2. V gave up 5 bases and J gave up 5 bases; unmatched junction bases: 11. Germline V gene lookup returns CDR1 SGHVS and CDR2 FQNEAQ. This CDR3 comprises 16 residues.

The chain employs TRBV11-2 and TRBJ1-1, with D maybe TRBD1 (5 bases). The CDR3 sequence is 18 residues long. The germline gives CDR1 SGHAT, CDR2 FQNNGV. The ends were cut back, 4 bases at V and 3 bases at J, with 24 bases in the middle. The CDR3, as DNA: TGTGCCAGCAGCTATGATTCTTTCTTTGGGGCAGGAGACACTGAAGCTTTCTTT. Its translation is CASSYDSFFGAGDTEAFF.

V usage is TRBV7-9 and J usage is TRBJ2-7; D is ambiguous. The ends were cut back, 1 base at V and 3 bases at J, with 10 bases in the middle. This CDR3 has 14 amino acids. CDR1 is SEHNR, CDR2 FQNEAQ, per germline (reference sequence). The chain's CDR3 is CASSLGEHYYEQYF. The DNA of the CDR3 is TGTGCCAGCAGCTTAGGGGAACACTACTACGAGCAGTACTTC.

The chain uses TRBV4-3 and TRBJ2-7; the match to TRBD2 covers 7 bases. The junction had 4 bases not matched to a gene; V was cut back by 5 bases and J by 3 bases. The CDR3 loop spans 13 amino acids. CDR1 LGHNA and CDR2 YSLEER come from the germline V gene. The CDR3 reads CASSDGRSYEQYF. As DNA, the CDR3 is TGCGCCAGCAGCGACGGGAGGAGCTACGAGCAGTACTTC.

The gene calls are TRBV5-4 and TRBJ1-5; possibly TRBD1 for D (6 bases). Germline loops: CDR1 SGHNT, CDR2 YYREEE (reference sequence). CDR3 length equals 15 residues. Trimming shortened V by 0 bases and J by 7 bases, and 14 bases separated the two germline ends. CDR3 residues: CASSLGGQRGQPQHF. The CDR3 bases are TGTGCCAGCAGCTTGGGGGGACAACGTGGGCAGCCCCAGCATTTT.

This chain uses TRBV5-5 with TRBJ2-7; maybe TRBD1 (6 bases). The CDR3 spans 15 residues. Germline CDR1 is SGHKS and CDR2 is YYEKEE (reference sequence). Trimming took off 2 bases at V and 3 bases at J, with 15 bases between the two ends. The CDR3 here is CASSLQGNSVYEQYF. Here the CDR3 DNA reads TGTGCCAGCAGCTTACAGGGCAACTCTGTCTACGAGCAGTACTTC. The full variable domain, its missing parts supplied by reference TRBV5-5 and TRBJ2-7, is DAGVTQSPTHLIKTRGQQVTLRCSPISGHKSVSWYQQVLGQGPQFIFQYYEKEERGRGNFPDRFSARQFPNYSSELNVNALLLGDSALYLCASSLQGNSVYEQYFGPGTRLTVT.

Turning to this clone: Germline and junction disagree at one end, which may indicate a read error. CDR3 nucleotides: TGTGCCAGCAGCCTAGCCGACAGGGAAATATATGGCTACACCTTC. This sequence encodes CASSLADREIYGYTF. This sequence joins TRBV7-9 and TRBJ1-2, with 7 bases identical to TRBD1. This CDR3 is 15 amino acids long. From germline, CDR1 is SEHNR and CDR2 FQNEAQ (reference sequence).

The rearrangement uses TRBV28 and TRBJ1-4; no definite D call. The germline CDR1 and CDR2 sequences are MDHEN and SYDVKM. V gave up 5 bases and J gave up 0 bases, with 7 bases separating them. The CDR3 is made up of 14 amino acids. CDR3 sequence (DNA): TGTGCCAGCAGTGTACAGACAACTAATGAAAAACTGTTTTTT. Translation gives CASSVQTTNEKLFF.

V and J are TRBV4-2 and TRBJ2-7; 8 nucleotides align to TRBD1. J lost 2 bases, V lost 0 bases, and 6 bases had no gene match. The CDR3 is made up of 16 amino acids. Per germline, CDR1 LGHNA and CDR2 YNFKEQ. CDR3 nucleotides: TGTGCCAGCAGCCAAGACCCGACAGGGGTCACCTACGAGCAGTACTTC. Encoded protein: CASSQDPTGVTYEQYF.

V is TRBV6-1 and J is TRBJ2-7; D not resolved. Trimming took off 5 bases at V and 4 bases at J, with 18 bases between the two ends. The germline CDR1 and CDR2 sequences are MNHNS and SASEGT. The CDR3 sequence is 15 residues long. The CDR3 spells CASSPKASSLYEQYF. Here the CDR3 DNA reads TGTGCCAGCAGTCCGAAGGCTAGTTCCTTGTACGAGCAGTACTTC.

The CDR3 region is CATSSSRDPVPFGYTF. Here the CDR3 DNA reads TGTGCCACCAGCAGCAGCCGGGACCCGGTCCCATTTGGCTACACCTTC. The chain employs TRBV15 and TRBJ1-2; perhaps TRBD1 as D (5 bases). The CDR3 sequence is 16 residues long. Trimming cost V 3 bases and J 7 bases, with 21 bases left between them. Per germline, CDR1 LNHNV and CDR2 YYDKDF (reference sequence).

The chain recombines TRBV10-3 with TRBJ2-7; 10 bases fit TRBD2. After removal of 6 bases from V and 2 bases from J, the junction contained 19 bases not matched to a gene. This CDR3 has 19 residues. Germline V gene data show CDR1 as ENHRY and CDR2 as SYGVKD. CDR3 DNA sequence: TGTGCCATCAGCGCCTCACCGCGACTAGCGGGTGAACGGCCCTACGAGCAGTACTTC. Encoded protein: CAISASPRLAGERPYEQYF.

This clone was seen just once. The rearrangement joins TRBV27 to TRBJ2-1; 8 nucleotides agree with TRBD1. CDR1 MNHEY and CDR2 SMNVEV come from the germline V gene (reference sequence). The ends lost 2 bases at V and 7 bases at J; junction bases unmatched: 4. The CDR3 extends over 14 amino acids. The CDR3 DNA follows: TGTGCCAGCAGTTTACAGGGGGCTGTTAATGAGCAGTTCTTC. Translated: CASSLQGAVNEQFF.

The genes are TRBV12-2 and TRBJ2-3; TRBD2, the table's D call, lacks a check against the DNA. TRBV12-2 is marked as a pseudogene. This CDR3 region has 17 residues. The CDR3 DNA reads TGTGCAAGTCGCTTAGTCCTAGCGGGAGTGTCGGCAGATACGCAGTATTTT. It specifies CASRLVLAGVSADTQYF.

The chain is built from TRBV16 and TRBJ1-1, with unresolved D. Trimming took 4 bases from V and 8 from J, leaving 8 bases between them. Germline CDR1 and CDR2: KGHSY and FQNENV. This CDR3 contains 11 residues. CDR3 region: CASSRNLEAFF. CDR3 bases: TGTGCCAGCAGCCGTAACCTAGAAGCTTTCTTT.

The J gene is TRBJ1-1, the V gene TRBV29-1; D unclear. V lost 0 bases and J lost 5, with 10 bases in between. There are 13 residues in the CDR3. CDR1 and CDR2 from the germline V gene are SQVTM and ANQGSEA. The CDR3, as DNA: TGCAGCGTTGAAGAATCCGGGGAGACTGAAGCTTTCTTT. Protein sequence: CSVEESGETEAFF.

As for this clone: The sample holds other DNA sequences that translate to the same CDR3. In DNA, the CDR3 is TGTGCCAGCAGCTATCTCGGAGGGACAGGGGGCAGTGGCTACACCTTC. The encoded protein is CASSYLGGTGGSGYTF. The chain is built from TRBV5-6 and TRBJ1-2; 12 nucleotides line up with TRBD1. Germline CDR1 SGHDT, CDR2 YYEEEE. The CDR3 is 16 residues long. V lost 3 bases and J lost 7; bases outside the gene matches: 10.

The V and J genes are TRBV13 and TRBJ2-7; D may match TRBD1 or TRBD2 (5 bases each). CDR1 PRHDT and CDR2 FYEKMQ come from the germline V gene (reference sequence). The germline V and J ends were trimmed by 1 base and 4 bases, with 14 bases remaining between them. The CDR3 spans 15 residues. In DNA form, the CDR3 reads TGTGCCAGCAGCTTAGAAGGGAGACCAGGGTACGAGCAGTACTTC. It is translated as CASSLEGRPGYEQYF.

The chain uses TRBV28 and TRBJ2-7, with D perhaps matching TRBD2 (5 bases). V shed 4 bases and J shed 2 bases, with 18 bases lying between them. Germline-derived CDR1 and CDR2 are MDHEN and SYDVKM. The CDR3 loop spans 16 amino acids. CDR3 region: CASSSFAGISPYEQYF. In nucleotides, the CDR3 is TGTGCCAGCAGTTCTTTCGCCGGGATATCCCCCTACGAGCAGTACTTC.

This chain joins TRBV27 and TRBJ2-2; maybe TRBD1 (5 bases). Germline CDR1 and CDR2: MNHEY and SMNVEV (reference sequence). Deletions cut 7 bases from V and 3 bases from J, with 18 bases between. The CDR3 covers 16 residues. The CDR3 loop is CASTLTRVEDTGELFF. DNA for the CDR3: TGTGCCAGCACCTTAACCAGGGTTGAGGACACCGGGGAGCTGTTTTTT.

The V gene is TRBV7-6, the J gene TRBJ1-1; D may be TRBD1 (5 bases). Between the trimmed V and J ends, which lost 4 bases and 3 bases, there was a span of 12 bases. This CDR3 contains 14 residues. Germline CDR1 reads SGHVS; CDR2 reads FNYEAQ. CDR3 nucleotide sequence: TGTGCCAGCAGCTCGCAGGGCGGGGACACTGAAGCTTTCTTT. Encoded protein: CASSSQGGDTEAFF.

The chain joins TRBV4-1 to TRBJ2-7; a possible D gene is TRBD2 (6 bases). Germline CDR1 reads MGHRA; CDR2 reads YSYEKL. Trimming removed 0 bases from V and 6 bases from J, with 9 bases in between. CDR3 length: 13 residues. CDR3 loop: CASSQERGLEQYF. The CDR3 DNA reads TGCGCCAGCAGCCAAGAGCGGGGTCTCGAGCAGTACTTC.